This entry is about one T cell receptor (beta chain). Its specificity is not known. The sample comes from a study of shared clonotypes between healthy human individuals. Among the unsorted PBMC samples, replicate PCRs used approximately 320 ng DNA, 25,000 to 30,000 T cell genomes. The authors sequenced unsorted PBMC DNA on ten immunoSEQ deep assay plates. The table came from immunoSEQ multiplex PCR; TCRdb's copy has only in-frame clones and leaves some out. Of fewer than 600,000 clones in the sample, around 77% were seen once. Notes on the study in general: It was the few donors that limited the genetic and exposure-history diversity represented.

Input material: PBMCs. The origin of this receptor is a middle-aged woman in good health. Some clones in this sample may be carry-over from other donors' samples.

CDR3: CATSENYGYTF. The CDR3 nucleotides read TGTGCCACTTCGGAGAACTATGGCTACACCTTC. The V call is TRBV2, the J call TRBJ1-2; D gene uncertain. Looked up from germline, CDR1 is SNHLY and CDR2 is FYNNEI. This CDR3 is 11 amino acids long. V shed 10 bases and J shed 2 bases, with 8 bases lying between them.